This T cell receptor (beta chain) was found in a study of T cell responses to AZD1222 COVID-19 vaccine. This CDR3 contains 16 residues. Germline V CDR1 and CDR2: SGHTA, FQGNSA. Trimming stripped 5 bases from V and 0 bases from J, with 13 bases between. Profiling relied on immunoSEQ multiplex PCR, and the TCRdb table lists in-frame clones only, not all of them. The profile shows some 99,000 clones, roughly 84% of them singletons. Whether given at about 4 or about 12 weeks, second doses were pooled. The material sequenced was peripheral blood, taken 28 days after the second AZD1222 dose. This rearrangement joins TRBV7-2 to TRBJ2-2; D is undetermined. The receptor was derived from an adult who received the AZD1222 COVID-19 vaccine. The CDR3 reads CASSPGWPANTGELFF. Written as DNA, the CDR3 is TGTGCCAGCAGCCCCGGGTGGCCCGCGAACACCGGGGAGCTGTTTTTT.